This T cell receptor beta chain was sequenced during a study of blood T cell repertoires in COVID-19 (dated by TCRdb to between 2020 and 2021). Notes on the research overall: Collaborator samples came from the United States, Italy and Spain and covered acute and convalescent phases of COVID-19. The prospective study material was composed of cDNA or gDNA derived from T cells, B-cell-depleted T cells, or PBMCs. Subjects who had been exposed to COVID-19, were actively infected with it, or had recovered from it provided the deeply sampled blood TCRbeta repertoires that made up the dataset. A freely available public database, intended as a resource for researchers studying the immune response to SARS-CoV-2, is where the repertoires were released. The samples were drawn from two sources: the first 160 participants of the ongoing ImmuneRACE study, and about 1,300 subjects contributed by 6 global collaborators. A de-identified subject ID, COVID-19 status, age in years and sex were almost always included in the sample metadata. Where available, HLA class I and class II types were obtained from metadata supplied by the sample provider rather than from assay-based typing. Here is what the overall study found, with its caveats: Clinical and demographic metadata were provided uncurated, with the amount varying by source and participant.

TCRbeta CDR3 regions were amplified from genomic DNA using the immunoSEQ Assay, a bias-controlled multiplex PCR. The source study handled its data this way. Within the assay, amplification of reference gene primers was used to estimate how many nucleated cells each sample contained. Sequence reads were collapsed and filtered to measure the absolute abundance of every unique TCRbeta CDR3 rearrangement. For each sample, productive Simpson clonality was calculated by taking the square root of Simpson's diversity index across productive rearrangements. Held by TCRdb, this immuneACCESS table contains in-frame sequences only and omits some clones. Under half of the omission traces to an unresolved V gene where checked; the cause of the rest is unknown. D and trimming were read from the DNA, whereas the V and J calls and clone size are those reported in that table. In all, the sample holds 150,000 to 200,000 clones, and less than 85% of those were seen once. The ten largest clones represent 8% to 8.5% of the sample.

Concerning this clone: The target of this receptor is not known. Base quality data are lacking; no much larger clone is found one base away.

CDR1 and CDR2, per the germline V gene, are SGHRS and YFSETQ. Trimmed from V: 7 bases; trimmed from J: 5 bases; junction bases lacking a gene match: 20. The CDR3 goes from the cysteine to the phenylalanine over 17 residues. Of all the DNA, just the CDR3 is kept, 51 bases in frame from base 1. In Seattle, one collaborating source enrolled patients while the infection was active and tracked those patients longitudinally over the course of disease. The collaborating institutions used their own protocols to collect whole blood in K2EDTA tubes. For TCRbeta analysis, collaborators shipped samples in one of three forms: frozen whole blood, isolated PBMCs, or DNA extracted from either of those sample types.

Sequences were obtained from peripheral blood. This clonotype was sampled from a woman in her sixties with COVID-19, enrolled during active disease. The chain was built from TRBV5-1 and TRBJ2-5, and TRBD1 aligns with 7 junction nucleotides. The CDR3 here reads CASVGTDLKYGWETQYF. The DNA is as follows: TGCGCCAGCGTCGGGACAGACCTAAAATATGGCTGGGAGACCCAGTACTTC.